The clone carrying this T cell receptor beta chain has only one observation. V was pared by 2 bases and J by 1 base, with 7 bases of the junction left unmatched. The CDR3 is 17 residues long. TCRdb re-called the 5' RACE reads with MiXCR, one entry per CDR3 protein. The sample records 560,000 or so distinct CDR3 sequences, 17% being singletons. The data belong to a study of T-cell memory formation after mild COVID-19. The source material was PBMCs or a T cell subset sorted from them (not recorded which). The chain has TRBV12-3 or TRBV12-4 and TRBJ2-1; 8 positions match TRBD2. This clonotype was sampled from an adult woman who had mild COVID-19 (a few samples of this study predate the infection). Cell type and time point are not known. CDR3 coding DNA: TGTGCCAGCAGTTTAAATCGACTAGCGCTATCCTACAATGAGCAGTTCTTC. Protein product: CASSLNRLALSYNEQFF.